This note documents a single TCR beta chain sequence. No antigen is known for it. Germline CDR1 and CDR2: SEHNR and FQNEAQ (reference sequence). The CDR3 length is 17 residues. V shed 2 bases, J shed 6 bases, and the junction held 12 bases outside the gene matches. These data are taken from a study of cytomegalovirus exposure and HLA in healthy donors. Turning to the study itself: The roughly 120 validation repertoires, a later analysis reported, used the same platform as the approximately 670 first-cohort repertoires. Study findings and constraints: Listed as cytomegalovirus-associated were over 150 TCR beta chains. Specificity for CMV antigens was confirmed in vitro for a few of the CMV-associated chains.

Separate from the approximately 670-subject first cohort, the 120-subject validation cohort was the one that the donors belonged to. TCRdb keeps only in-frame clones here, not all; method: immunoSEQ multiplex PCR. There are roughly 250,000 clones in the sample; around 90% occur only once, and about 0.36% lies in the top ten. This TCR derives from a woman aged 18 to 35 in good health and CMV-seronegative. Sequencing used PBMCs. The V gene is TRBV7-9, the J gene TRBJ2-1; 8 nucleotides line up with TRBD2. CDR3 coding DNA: TGTGCCAGCAGCTTATTGCGGCGGGGGGACCCCCCCAATGAGCAGTTCTTC. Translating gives CASSLLRRGDPPNEQFF.